The rows below give T cell receptor beta chains drawn from one sample of a study. TCRdb used MiXCR to reprocess the RT-PCR reads, holding one entry per CDR3 protein. The sample lists about 680,000 distinct CDR3 sequences, over 12% occurring once. Sequenced sample: memory CD4+ T cells from blood. The origin of the receptors is a female donor in good health, serving as a healthy control. Both conserved end residues are trimmed from each CDR3.

j_call cdr3_length v_call cdr3_aa
TRBJ2-1 12 TRBV14 ASSRRGGYNEQF
TRBJ2-5 13 TRBV6-1 ASSEGQGSQETQY
TRBJ1-4 15 TRBV11-2 ASSAARGRVGLGKLF
TRBJ1-1 13 TRBV21-1 ASSNRAGQVTEAF
TRBJ2-1 13 TRBV6-2/TRBV6-3 ASSYLKGAVNEQF
TRBJ2-2 15 TRBV24-1 ATSDPPGRASTGELF
TRBJ2-1 11 TRBV29-1 SVVVLIYNEQF
TRBJ2-5 11 TRBV20-1 SAEPQGYETQY
TRBJ1-2 12 TRBV12-3/TRBV12-4 ASSNGIQNYGYT
TRBJ2-6 12 TRBV6-5 ASSRGGGANVLT
TRBJ1-2 12 TRBV12-3/TRBV12-4 ASSSGQGLDGYT
TRBJ2-5 15 TRBV20-1 SASPPGLAGAVETQY
TRBJ2-3 13 TRBV24-1 ATRNTGGGTDTQY
TRBJ1-5 12 TRBV11-2 ASSLGRGGQPQH
TRBJ1-5 12 TRBV6-5 ASSPGGAERAQH
TRBJ2-1 11 TRBV6-1 ASSDIPLREQF
TRBJ2-5 12 TRBV12-3/TRBV12-4 ASRSTQGLETQY
TRBJ2-7 12 TRBV28 ASSLSGLPYEQY
TRBJ2-1 16 TRBV7-2 ASSHRGDGEGSYNEQF
TRBJ2-3 14 TRBV6-5 ASSSPTSTGTDTQY
TRBJ2-5 13 TRBV7-2 ASSSYGGTGGTQY
TRBJ2-1 11 TRBV15 ATSRGFESEQF
TRBJ2-3 13 TRBV20-1 SASSLGKTLDTQY